This entry concerns a single TCR beta chain. Its recognized antigen is unknown. No qualities accompany the bases; no much larger clone lies one base away. Library generation was performed with the immunoSEQ multiplex PCR assay. A mixture of 60 forward primers for TCR Vbeta segments and 13 reverse primers for TCR Jbeta segments was used in the multiplex PCR. The CDR3 region of rearranged TCR beta genes was amplified from genomic DNA by a multiplex PCR assay. The amplified TCR beta libraries were sequenced on the Illumina HiSeq System as 87-base-pair reads. The original pipeline was this. A later analysis tallied 80 million to 95 million unique TCR beta chains across the 600 to 700 repertoires, and about 12 million of those chains were shared by two or more donors. A nearest-neighbor algorithm error-corrected the raw reads and collapsed the reads into unique sequences, merging closely related sequences to remove PCR and sequencing errors. Alignment of CDR3 sequences to IMGT reference sequences was used to assign V, D and J gene segments. For a sequence to be retained, a match of at least six nucleotides was required to both a V gene segment and a J gene segment. A rearrangement was called productive if the CDR3 had no stop codons and remained in frame with V and J, and every other rearrangement was called non-productive. Following IMGT convention, CDR3 was defined as the stretch from the second conserved V-encoded cysteine to the conserved J-encoded phenylalanine. In an earlier analysis of more than 550 of the donors, sequences lacking an unambiguous match to a single V gene segment were excluded. In an earlier analysis of roughly 500 of the donors, V segments were called functional above 56.7% productive rearrangements and were called segregating when the between-donor standard deviation exceeded 5%. A statistical classification framework was developed to diagnose cytomegalovirus status using the catalog of TCR beta chain sequences. V and J gene assignment, in a later analysis, came from comparing TCR nucleotide sequences with IMGT/GENE-DB human TR gene sequences. In a later analysis, CDR3 sequences and most-parsimonious VDJ recombination scenarios were assigned using the TCRdist pipeline. In a later analysis, each TCR beta chain was defined by its CDR3 amino acid sequence together with its V-gene family, and reads lacking a unique V-gene family were excluded. A later analysis removed several hundred highly shared, low-generation-probability nucleotide sequences to deal with suspected cross-contamination and a sequencing artifact. In a later analysis, a clonal expansion index for each public chain was calculated from normalized within-repertoire ranks of inferred template counts. In a later analysis, generation probabilities were computed with a VDJ recombination model fitted to out-of-frame rearrangements, and the resulting probabilities were checked against IGoR. Hypergeometric tests were used in a later analysis to score TCR-TCR, TCR-HLA and TCR-CMV co-occurrence, with a repertoire-size bias correction applied to the TCR pairs. In a later analysis, false discovery rates were estimated by permuting HLA or CMV assignments 20 times. A later analysis grouped co-occurring TCRs with DBSCAN, adding TCRdist sequence similarity when clustering within HLA-allele-positive subsets. Co-occurrence clustering excluded repertoires with fewer than 30,000 or more than 120,000 public chains, plus five with anomalous nucleotide sharing. Sourced from immuneACCESS, this table was stored by TCRdb with only in-frame sequences that have V and J called. A share of the clones is absent; for the studies checked, an unresolved V gene accounts for under half, and the remainder has no known explanation. The V and J calls and clone size were taken over from that table, and D and trimming were inferred from the DNA. For this sample there are approximately 220,000 clones; almost 80% appear just once. Around 1.9% of the sample is held by the ten biggest clonotypes.

The sample is drawn from a study of cytomegalovirus exposure and HLA in healthy donors (dated by TCRdb to 2016 to 2017). Study-level background: An earlier analysis of several hundred of the donors reported 250 to 300 Gb of sequence data and approximately 110 million unique TCR beta sequences from 150 million to 200 million T cells. An early release covering 550 to 700 HLA-typed donors comprised about 300 gigabases of sequencing data and some 79 million unique TCR sequences. Of the roughly 430 genotyped donors, approximately 83% fell in the genetic ancestry cluster associated with self-reported Caucasian donors. The study aimed to test whether cataloging public T cell receptors could reveal signatures of past pathogen exposure. The study used immunosequencing to profile the T cell repertoires of several hundred subjects and linked those repertoires to cytomegalovirus serostatus. In addition to the first cohort of approximately 670 subjects, a separate validation cohort of approximately 130 different subjects was used. The study combined high-throughput TCR immunosequencing, statistical association of individual TCRs with disease status, and machine learning to predict cytomegalovirus infection status. To study patterns of TCR occurrence, a later analysis re-analyzed previously published TCR beta repertoires from several hundred donors and added high-resolution HLA genotyping. Rather than drawing on any new phenotypic data, the later analysis identified candidate immune exposures from TCR beta sequences and the way those sequences occurred across donors. An earlier analysis of several hundred of the donors applied high-throughput TCR beta sequencing to assess whether each TCR beta V gene segment acted as functional or pseudogenic. Donor age, sex, ethnicity and CMV serostatus were compiled alongside the repertoire data. A later genetic analysis used genome-wide SNP genotypes for about three fifths of the 666 donors, treating that subset as a discovery cohort. All discovery cohort repertoires had been generated on a single sequencing platform. Both class I and class II loci were covered by HLA typing, at four-digit resolution. The number of donors typed differed by locus, with about 620-630 for A, B, C, DRB1 and DQB1, around 500 for DQA1, 600 to 610 for DPA1, and 472 for DPB1. Because of strong linkage in the cohort, roughly five DR-DQ haplotypes were treated as single units for association and clustering. Among around 400 genotyped donors of the cohort, an average of roughly 240,000 unique TCR beta nucleotide sequences were sequenced per donor, roughly 20% of them non-productive. Broad study findings and their caveats: A further reported finding was that TCR beta sequences accurately predicted the HLA-A and HLA-B alleles for most subjects in the first cohort. A later genetic analysis associated a missense DCLRE1C variant with V-gene and J-gene trimming of TCR beta chains, and an independent cohort replicated the association. Strong co-occurrence of HLA alleles, especially DR and DQ, made assigning TCR associations to individual alleles difficult. Because HLA typing was unavailable for some donors at each locus, only the typed subset was used in association tests. The 87-base-pair reads could not distinguish some IMGT-functional V segments, including TRBV6-2 and TRBV6-3, so those segments were excluded. In a later analysis, most CMV-associated TCR beta chains were found to appear HLA-restricted, with HLA associations seemingly driven largely by CMV exposure. A few of the identified cytomegalovirus-associated TCR beta chains were confirmed in vitro to be specific for cytomegalovirus antigens. Because counts were too low, about 17 rarely observed V segments, including chromosome 9 orphons, were excluded from the earlier analysis of some 590 of the donors. Most TCR sequences were observed very rarely across donors, whereas some public TCRs were present in many individuals. The presence/absence analyses assumed that sequencing depth was roughly uniform across donors, and that assumption may not be true. The classifier was reported to diagnose cytomegalovirus status with high specificity and sensitivity in both the original cohort and the validation cohort. The cohort was sequenced for TCR beta chains only, and without alpha or paired-chain data the features that could be detected were limited. The sequencing pipeline was judged likely to have produced a cluster of highly shared sequence variants as a technical artifact. According to the authors, the approach could potentially be generalized to other disease states and immunological phenotypes. Compared with equally common non-associated chains, HLA-associated TCR beta chains in a later analysis were more clonally expanded and had lower generation probabilities. A later analysis reported that several top co-occurrence clusters appeared linked to parvovirus B19, influenza, CMV and Epstein-Barr virus. Immune exposure information for the cohort was limited to CMV serostatus. The study gave a list of 150 to 200 TCR beta chains associated with cytomegalovirus. Linkage disequilibrium might explain the correlated functional status among segregating V segments, but an unknown experimental factor could not be ruled out. According to a later analysis, TCR association rates differed among HLA loci, with DRB1 alleles showing the most associated TCRs and HLA-C alleles showing the fewest. In an earlier analysis of some 550 of the donors, most TCR beta V segments were observed in productive rearrangements about 87% or about 30% of the time, broadly matching IMGT annotations. At a false discovery rate of 0.05, a later analysis linked under 20,000 TCR beta sequences to specific HLA alleles. According to a later genetic analysis, donors in an Asian-associated ancestry cluster had fewer N-insertions in productive TCRs than the approximately 630-donor mean.

The germline V gene yields SGHRS for CDR1 and YFSETQ for CDR2. Clipping removes 1 base from V and 6 bases from J, with 7 as the unmatched junction base count. The CDR3 holds 15 amino acids from the cysteine to the phenylalanine. Of the read, only the CDR3 DNA is kept; its 45 bases are in frame from base 1. The cohort consisted of 666 healthy bone marrow donors. Cohort members were all nominally healthy when sampled, although unrecorded immune exposures were likely present. The donor was CMV seronegative and belonged to the group of 380 or so seronegative cohort members. A peripheral blood sample was collected from each donor, and TCR beta sequencing was performed on peripheral blood mononuclear cells. Genomic DNA extraction from the blood cell samples was performed with the Qiagen DNeasy Blood Extraction Kit.

Sequencing used PBMCs. The TCR sequence derives from a male donor in good health and CMV-seronegative. The V and J genes are TRBV5-1 and TRBJ1-1, with 9 central nucleotides matching TRBD1. The CDR3 reads as follows: CASSLTGQGFAEAFF. At the DNA level, the sequence is TGCGCCAGCAGCTTGACTGGACAGGGGTTCGCTGAAGCTTTCTTT.